This T cell receptor (beta chain) derives from a study of T cell responses to AZD1222 COVID-19 vaccine. About the research overall: Pooling was applied to second doses at about 4 or about 12 weeks.

Germline V gives CDR1 LGHNA, CDR2 YSLEER. The CDR3 runs to 15 residues. V gave up 0 bases and J gave up 0 bases, with 6 bases separating them. Produced via immunoSEQ multiplex PCR; TCRdb's table is partial and in-frame only. Among some 200,000 clones, about 92% were seen once, and the ten largest hold more than 9%. Study observations and caveats: Donor demographics were predominantly white British with a female majority; clonal diversity may be underestimated.

Worth noting for this clone: Its antigen is unknown.

This chain joins TRBV4-3 and TRBJ1-3; tentative D call: TRBD1 (5 bases). The clonotype comes from an adult in good health. Sequenced material: peripheral blood, taken on day 0 of AZD1222 vaccination. The CDR3 region is CASSQDRDSGNTIYF. The CDR3 region has the DNA TGCGCCAGCAGCCAAGACAGGGACTCTGGAAACACCATATATTTT.